What follows describes a single T cell receptor beta chain. Its antigen is as yet unknown. This sample is drawn from a study of human thymus T cells. Resections removed during corrective heart surgery provided the thymus tissue used. The donor group consisted of healthy Finnish infants who were having corrective surgery for congenital heart defects. Profiling relied on immunoSEQ multiplex PCR, and the TCRdb table lists in-frame clones only, not all of them. The sample has some 130,000 clones, just under 95% seen once. Germline CDR1 reads LGHNA; CDR2 reads YNFKEQ. The V end was cut by 2 bases, the J end by 4 bases, with 11 bases between. CDR3 length equals 14 residues. Study-wide results and limits: In thymic and blood repertoires alike, V and J usage looked biased.

The sample consisted of thymus tissue. This TCR derives from a boy in the first two years of life with a congenital heart defect but otherwise immunologically healthy. V and J are TRBV4-2 and TRBJ1-1, with D perhaps TRBD1 (6 bases). The CDR3 coding sequence is TGTGCCAGCAGCCAAAACAGGGCAGGCACTGAAGCTTTCTTT. This gives the protein CASSQNRAGTEAFF.